This T cell receptor (beta chain) was captured by sequencing in a study of tumor and adjacent non-tumor tissue in lung cancer. About the research overall: Histology: 12 adenocarcinoma, a couple of squamous cell carcinoma, 1 small cell lung cancer. Findings and limits, study-wide: TCR diversity was significantly greater in tumor than normal lung tissue.

CDR3 length: 14 amino acids. Germline V CDR1 and CDR2: SGHAT, FQNNGV. As to this clonotype: Its antigen is not identified. One junction end disagrees with the germline gene, perhaps due to a read error.

Three rounds of nested PCR, following a modified ARM-PCR protocol, produced the TCRbeta library. From the multiplex PCR reads, TCRdb called clonotypes with MiXCR, one entry per CDR3 protein. The sample comprises 90,000 to 100,000 distinct CDR3 sequences, 75% to 90% of which are singletons, and around 30% rests with the top ten. RNA was extracted from bulk tissue without any cell sorting. More than 3 cm separated this lung sample from the edge of the tumor. V usage is TRBV11-2 and J usage is TRBJ2-2, with TRBD2 as a possible D gene (5 bases). Source material: distant non-tumor lung tissue. This TCR was recovered from a man in his sixties with small cell lung cancer. The CDR3, as DNA: TGTACCAGCACCTTAGCGTGGGAGACCGGGGAGCTGTTTTTT. It specifies CTSTLAWETGELFF.